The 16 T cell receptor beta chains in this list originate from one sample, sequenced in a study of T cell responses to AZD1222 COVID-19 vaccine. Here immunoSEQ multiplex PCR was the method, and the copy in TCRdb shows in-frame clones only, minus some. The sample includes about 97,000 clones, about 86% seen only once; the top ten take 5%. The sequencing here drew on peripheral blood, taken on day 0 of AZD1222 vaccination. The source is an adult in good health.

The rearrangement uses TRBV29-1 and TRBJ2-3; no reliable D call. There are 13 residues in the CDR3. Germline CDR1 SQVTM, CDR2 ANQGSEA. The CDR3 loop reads CTYSGDFTDTQYF. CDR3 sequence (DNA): TGCACCTATAGTGGGGATTTTACAGATACGCAGTATTTT.

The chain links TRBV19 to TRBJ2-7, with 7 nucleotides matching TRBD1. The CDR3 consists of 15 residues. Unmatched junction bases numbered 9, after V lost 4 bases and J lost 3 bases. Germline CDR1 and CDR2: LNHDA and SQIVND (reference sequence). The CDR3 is CASSRRDSSLYEQYF. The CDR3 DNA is TGTGCCAGTAGTAGACGGGACAGTTCACTCTACGAGCAGTACTTC. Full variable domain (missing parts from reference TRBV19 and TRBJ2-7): DGGITQSPKYLFRKEGQNVTLSCEQNLNHDAMYWYRQDPGQGLRLIYYSQIVNDFQKGDIAEGYSVSREKKESFPLTVTSAQKNPTAFYLCASSRRDSSLYEQYFGPGTRLTVT.

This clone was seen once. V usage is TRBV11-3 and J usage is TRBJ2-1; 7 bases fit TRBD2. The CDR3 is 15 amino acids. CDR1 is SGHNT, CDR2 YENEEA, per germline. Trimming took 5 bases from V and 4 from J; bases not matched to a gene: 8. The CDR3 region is CASSPGGSGYNEQFF. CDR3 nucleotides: TGTGCCAGCAGCCCCGGGGGGTCTGGTTACAATGAGCAGTTCTTC.

CDR3 protein: CASSVGGNTIYF. The CDR3 DNA sequence: TGTGCCAGCAGCGTAGGCGGAAACACCATATATTTT. The V gene is TRBV9, the J gene TRBJ1-3; the D is unclear. The germline V gene has CDR1 SGDLS and CDR2 YYNGEE. V lost 0 bases and J 4 bases, leaving 2 bases between the germline ends. This CDR3 spans 12 amino acids.

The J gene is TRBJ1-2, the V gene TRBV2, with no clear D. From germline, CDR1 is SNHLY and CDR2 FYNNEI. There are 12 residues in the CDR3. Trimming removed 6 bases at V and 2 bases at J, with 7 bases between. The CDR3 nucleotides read TGTGCCAGCAGAAACAGAAACTATGGCTACACCTTC. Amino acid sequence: CASRNRNYGYTF.

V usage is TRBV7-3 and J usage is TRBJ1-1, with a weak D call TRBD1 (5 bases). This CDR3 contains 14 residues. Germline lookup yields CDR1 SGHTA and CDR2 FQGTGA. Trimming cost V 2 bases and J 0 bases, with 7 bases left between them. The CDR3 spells CASSLGGLNTEAFF. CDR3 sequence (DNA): TGTGCCAGCAGCTTAGGGGGGTTGAACACTGAAGCTTTCTTT.

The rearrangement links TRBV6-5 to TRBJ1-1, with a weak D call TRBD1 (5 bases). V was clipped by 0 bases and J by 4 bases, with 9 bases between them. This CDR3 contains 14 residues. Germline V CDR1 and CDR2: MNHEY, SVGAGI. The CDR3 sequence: CASSYSEGTTEAFF. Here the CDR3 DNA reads TGTGCCAGCAGTTACTCAGAGGGGACCACTGAAGCTTTCTTT.

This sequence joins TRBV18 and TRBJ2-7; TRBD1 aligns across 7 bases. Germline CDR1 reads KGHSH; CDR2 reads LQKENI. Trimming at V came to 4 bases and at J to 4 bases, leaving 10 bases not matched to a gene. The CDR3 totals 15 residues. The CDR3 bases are TGTGCCAGCTCACGGGGCAGGGGGAGCCTTTACGAGCAGTACTTC. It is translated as CASSRGRGSLYEQYF.

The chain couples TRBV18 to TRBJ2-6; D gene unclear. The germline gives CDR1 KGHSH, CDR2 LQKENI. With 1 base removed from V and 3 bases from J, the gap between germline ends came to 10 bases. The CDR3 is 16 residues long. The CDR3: CASSPLEAIGANVLTF. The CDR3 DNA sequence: TGTGCCAGCTCACCACTCGAGGCAATTGGGGCCAACGTCCTGACTTTC.

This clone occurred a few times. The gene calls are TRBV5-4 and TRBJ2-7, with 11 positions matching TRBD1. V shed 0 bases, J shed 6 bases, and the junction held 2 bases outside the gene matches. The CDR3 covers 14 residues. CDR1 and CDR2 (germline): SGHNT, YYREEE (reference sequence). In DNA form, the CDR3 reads TGTGCCAGCAGCTTGGTTGGGACAGGGGGCGAGCAGTACTTC. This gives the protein CASSLVGTGGEQYF.

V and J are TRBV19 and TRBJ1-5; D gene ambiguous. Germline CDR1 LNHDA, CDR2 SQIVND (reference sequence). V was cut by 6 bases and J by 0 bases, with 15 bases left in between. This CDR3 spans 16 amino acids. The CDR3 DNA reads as TGTGCCAGTAGCCCGGGAAAAGATTATAGCAATCAGCCCCAGCATTTT. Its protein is CASSPGKDYSNQPQHF.

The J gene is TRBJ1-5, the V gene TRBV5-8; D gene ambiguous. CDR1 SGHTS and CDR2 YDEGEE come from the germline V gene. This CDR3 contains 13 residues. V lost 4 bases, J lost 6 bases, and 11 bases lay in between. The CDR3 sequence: CASSAILGQPQHF. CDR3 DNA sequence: TGTGCCAGCAGCGCTATTCTGGGTCAGCCCCAGCATTTT.

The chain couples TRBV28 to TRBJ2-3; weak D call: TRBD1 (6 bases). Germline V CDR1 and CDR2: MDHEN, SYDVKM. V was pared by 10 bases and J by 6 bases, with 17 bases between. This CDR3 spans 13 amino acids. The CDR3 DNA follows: TGTGCCATCGTCGGACAGCACCCCGATACGCAGTATTTT. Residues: CAIVGQHPDTQYF.

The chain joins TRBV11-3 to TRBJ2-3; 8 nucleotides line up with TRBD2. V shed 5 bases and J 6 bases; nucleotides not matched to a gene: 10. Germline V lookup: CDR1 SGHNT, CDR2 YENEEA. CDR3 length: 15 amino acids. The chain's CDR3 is CASSLQRGMGDTQYF. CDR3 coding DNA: TGTGCCAGCAGCCTCCAGCGGGGGATGGGGGATACGCAGTATTTT.

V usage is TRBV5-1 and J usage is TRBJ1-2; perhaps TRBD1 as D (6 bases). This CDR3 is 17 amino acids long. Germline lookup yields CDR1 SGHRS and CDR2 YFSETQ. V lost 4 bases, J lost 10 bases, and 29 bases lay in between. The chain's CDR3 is CASSHPVQGPSNFDYTF. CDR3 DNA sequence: TGCGCCAGCAGCCACCCCGTGCAGGGGCCTTCAAATTTTGACTACACCTTC.

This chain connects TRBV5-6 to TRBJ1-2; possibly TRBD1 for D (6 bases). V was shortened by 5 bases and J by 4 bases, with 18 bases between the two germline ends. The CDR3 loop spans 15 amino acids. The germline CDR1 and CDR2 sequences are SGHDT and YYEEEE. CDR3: CASRLVGQQFYGYTF. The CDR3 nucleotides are TGTGCCAGCAGGTTAGTTGGACAGCAGTTCTATGGCTACACCTTC.